These 2 T cell receptor beta chains originate from one sample sequenced in a study of vaccination effects on CD4 cells after COVID-19. Profiling relied on immunoSEQ multiplex PCR, and the TCRdb table lists in-frame clones only, not all of them. The sample includes approximately 30,000 clones, 83% of them seen just once. These TCRs are of unknown antigen specificity. Expansion of antigen-specific CD4+ T cells with viral peptide pools was carried out by the ViraFEST assay before sequencing. Between days 10 and 11 of culture, CD4+ T cells were separated out. Participants each got two BNT162b2 or mRNA-1273 vaccine doses. The sequencing here drew on CD4+ T cells from PBMCs cultured with HCoV-NL63 spike peptides, taken after COVID-19 vaccination. These receptors were obtained from a human donor who received a COVID-19 vaccine. Some clones in this sample may be carry-over from other donors' samples.

The chain uses TRBV5-5 and TRBJ2-5, with 9 positions matching TRBD1. This CDR3 is 14 amino acids long. The germline CDR1 and CDR2 sequences are SGHKS and YYEKEE (reference sequence). V dropped 4 bases and J dropped 9; count of bases not matched to a gene: 10. CDR3 nucleotides: TGTGCCAGCAGCGTGGGACAGGGCCCTTTGGCCCAGTACTTC. This gives the protein CASSVGQGPLAQYF.

V is TRBV7-9 and J is TRBJ1-2; 7 bases align to TRBD1. Losses at the gene ends were 3 bases for V and 0 bases for J; bases not matched to a gene: 4. There are 15 residues in the CDR3. Germline V gene data show CDR1 as SEHNR and CDR2 as FQNEAQ (reference sequence). The CDR3 here is CASSFRDSSNYGYTF. The CDR3 bases are TGTGCCAGCAGCTTTCGGGACAGCTCTAACTATGGCTACACCTTC.